The 21 T cell receptor beta chains below were found in one sample sequenced in a study of blood T cell repertoires in COVID-19. Sequencing used immunoSEQ multiplex PCR; TCRdb keeps in-frame clones, though not all of them. Here the sample spans tens of thousands of clones, roughly three quarters being singletons. The sample was peripheral blood. The receptors come from a human donor in a cohort sampled during active COVID-19.

This chain links TRBV5-1 with TRBJ1-2; 10 bases match TRBD1. There are 17 residues in the CDR3. CDR1 SGHRS and CDR2 YFSETQ come from the germline V gene. The J segment lost 1 base and the V segment lost 2 bases, leaving 8 bases of the junction unmatched. The CDR3 loop reads CASSLPGQGSDNYGYTF. The CDR3 region has the DNA TGCGCCAGCAGCTTACCGGGACAGGGGTCGGATAACTATGGCTACACCTTC.

The chain is built from TRBV11-2 and TRBJ1-3, with D maybe TRBD1 (6 bases). Germline V gene sequence: CDR1 SGHAT, CDR2 FQNNGV. Trimming took off 5 bases at V and 5 bases at J, with 16 bases between the two ends. The CDR3 extends over 15 amino acids. The CDR3 nucleotides read TGTGCCAGCAGCCATCCGGGACAATCCAGAAACACCATATATTTT. It codes for CASSHPGQSRNTIYF.

This clone was detected only a few times. V is TRBV20-1 and J is TRBJ2-3; tentative D call: TRBD2 (6 bases). The V end lost 3 bases, the J end lost 2 bases, and 12 bases lay between the germline ends. CDR1 is DFQATT, CDR2 SNEGSKA, per germline (reference sequence). CDR3 length: 14 amino acids. The CDR3 loop reads CSASHAGPTDTQYF. DNA for the CDR3: TGCAGTGCTAGTCACGCGGGGCCCACAGATACGCAGTATTTT.

This sequence joins TRBV7-9 and TRBJ2-1, with D hard to call. With 5 bases removed from V and 14 bases from J, the gap between germline ends came to 13 bases. The length of the CDR3 is 11 residues. Germline V lookup: CDR1 SEHNR, CDR2 FQNEAQ (reference sequence). The CDR3 bases are TGTGCCAGCAGCGCACTATACGAGGAGTTCTTC. Translating gives CASSALYEEFF.

The CDR3 DNA reads TGTGCCAGCAGCTCGAGGTTTATCGGAGCTAACTATGGCTACACCTTC. Translated, it gives CASSSRFIGANYGYTF. V gene TRBV3-1 (or the pseudogene TRBV3-2) combines with J gene TRBJ1-2; D unresolved. This CDR3 contains 16 residues. Trimming took off 5 bases at V and 0 bases at J, with 16 bases between the two ends. The germline V gene has CDR1 LGHDT and CDR2 YNNKEL (reference sequence).

This chain uses TRBV21-1 with TRBJ2-7; TRBD1, the D gene given by the table, was not confirmed from the DNA. TRBV21-1 is listed as a pseudogene. This CDR3 has 14 residues. CDR3 amino acids: CASIGTGVIREQYV. The CDR3 DNA is TGTGCCAGCATTGGGACAGGGGTAATTCGCGAGCAGTACGTC.

The CDR3 sequence: CASSEARGFGELFF. The CDR3 DNA reads as TGTGCCAGCAGTGAAGCAAGGGGGTTCGGGGAGCTGTTTTTT. The rearrangement joins TRBV2 to TRBJ2-2; tentatively, D is TRBD1 (6 bases). V lost 0 bases and J 7 bases, leaving 9 bases between the germline ends. This CDR3 comprises 14 residues. Germline CDR1 and CDR2: SNHLY and FYNNEI.

This chain links TRBV5-6 with TRBJ2-7, with D unclear. V was trimmed by 4 bases and J by 2 bases, leaving 10 bases between them. Per the germline V gene, CDR1 is SGHDT and CDR2 is YYEEEE. The CDR3 extends over 13 amino acids. CDR3 nucleotides: TGTGCCAGCAGCGAGGCCAGCCCCTACGAGCAGTACTTC. It translates to CASSEASPYEQYF.

V is TRBV7-9 and J is TRBJ1-2, with TRBD1 identical over 7 bases. Germline V gives CDR1 SEHNR, CDR2 FQNEAQ (reference sequence). V lost 1 base to trimming and J lost 8 bases; unmatched junction nucleotides: 7. This CDR3 comprises 14 residues. CDR3 nucleotides: TGTGCCAGCAGCTTAGTTTCTCCAGGGGGAGGCTACACCTTC. Amino acids: CASSLVSPGGGYTF.

The chain is built from TRBV19 and TRBJ2-2; 11 bases align to TRBD2. Trimming removed 3 bases from V and 3 bases from J; junction bases left unmatched: 9. This CDR3 region has 18 residues. The germline V gene has CDR1 LNHDA and CDR2 SQIVND (reference sequence). The CDR3 loop reads CASSMGSGRAQHTGELFF. The CDR3 DNA reads TGTGCCAGTAGTATGGGTAGCGGGAGGGCACAACACACCGGGGAGCTGTTTTTT. Looking up the rest from reference TRBV19 and TRBJ2-2 gives the full variable domain: DGGITQSPKYLFRKEGQNVTLSCEQNLNHDAMYWYRQDPGQGLRLIYYSQIVNDFQKGDIAEGYSVSREKKESFPLTVTSAQKNPTAFYLCASSMGSGRAQHTGELFFGEGSRLTVL.

The CDR3 DNA follows: TGTGCCAGTAGTATTCGCTCCCCCCCATCGGGCGAGCAGTACTTC. Residues: CASSIRSPPSGEQYF. The V and J genes are TRBV19 and TRBJ2-7; D ambiguous. Germline CDR1 LNHDA, CDR2 SQIVND (reference sequence). The V gene lost 3 bases and the J gene lost 6 bases, with 18 bases spanning the gap. The CDR3 loop spans 15 amino acids.

The chain combines TRBV6-5 with TRBJ2-7, with TRBD1 as a possible D gene (5 bases). CDR1 is MNHEY and CDR2 is SVGAGI in the germline V gene. V was clipped by 6 bases and J by 5 bases, with 17 bases between them. The CDR3 length is 14 residues. CDR3 nucleotides: TGTGCCAGCAGGAAGGGCCCCCCAGGGAACGAGCAGTACTTC. This translates into CASRKGPPGNEQYF.

The chain couples TRBV18 to TRBJ1-1; no definite D call. The CDR3 sequence is 16 residues long. Germline lookup yields CDR1 KGHSH and CDR2 LQKENI. The V and J ends lost 0 bases and 1 base respectively, with 12 bases between them. This CDR3 reads CASSPPRGRPNTEAFF. The CDR3 DNA reads TGTGCCAGCTCACCACCGCGCGGCAGACCGAACACTGAAGCTTTCTTT.

The chain combines TRBV18 with TRBJ2-2; D might be TRBD1 (5 bases). CDR3 size: 16 residues. The germline CDR1 and CDR2 sequences are KGHSH and LQKENI. V gave up 0 bases and J gave up 2 bases, with 10 bases separating them. CDR3 loop: CASSPPEGANTGELFF. The CDR3 nucleotides read TGTGCCAGCTCACCACCGGAAGGGGCCAACACCGGGGAGCTGTTTTTT.

V is TRBV18 and J is TRBJ1-3; D possibly corresponds to TRBD1 (6 bases). CDR1 and CDR2 (germline): KGHSH, LQKENI. CDR3 size: 13 residues. The V gene lost 3 bases and the J gene lost 6 bases, with 9 bases spanning the gap. As DNA, the CDR3 is TGTGCCAGCTCACCTGGGACACCAAACACCATATATTTT. As protein: CASSPGTPNTIYF.

The rearrangement uses TRBV4-2 and TRBJ2-7; D is ambiguous. Germline loops: CDR1 LGHNA, CDR2 YNFKEQ. Trimming took off 0 bases at V and 9 bases at J, with 12 bases between the two ends. The CDR3 spans 13 residues. The chain's CDR3 is CASSQDGSVTQYF. For the CDR3, the DNA is TGTGCCAGCAGCCAAGATGGCAGTGTCACGCAGTACTTC.

This clone was counted between two and nine times. The chain combines TRBV7-2 with TRBJ2-5; perhaps TRBD2 as D (5 bases). Germline V gene data show CDR1 as SGHTA and CDR2 as FQGNSA. CDR3 length equals 15 residues. V lost 1 base to trimming and J lost 7 bases, with 16 bases between them. Written as DNA, the CDR3 is TGTGCCAGCAGCTTAGATCCCAGGTCGCGGGCGACCCAGTACTTC. Its translation: CASSLDPRSRATQYF. The full variable domain, its missing parts supplied by reference TRBV7-2 and TRBJ2-5, is GAGVSQSPSNKVTEKGKDVELRCDPISGHTALYWYRQSLGQGLEFLIYFQGNSAPDKSGLPSDRFSAERTGGSVSTLTIQRTQQEDSAVYLCASSLDPRSRATQYFGPGTRLLVL.

This clone was recorded only once. The V and J genes are TRBV19 and TRBJ1-1, with D hard to call. The V end was cut by 4 bases, the J end by 0 bases, with 9 bases between. The germline V gene encodes CDR1 LNHDA and CDR2 SQIVND (reference sequence). The CDR3 runs 14 residues. The CDR3 region is CASSTTTMNTEAFF. The DNA of the CDR3 is TGTGCCAGTAGTACGACAACGATGAACACTGAAGCTTTCTTT.

The sample holds a few counts of this clone. The J gene is TRBJ1-5, the V gene TRBV6-5, with 7 bases that match TRBD1. V lost 6 bases, J lost 10 bases, and 6 bases stayed unmatched. The germline gives CDR1 MNHEY, CDR2 SVGAGI. The CDR3 is 12 residues long. The CDR3, as DNA: TGTGCCAGCAGCACGGGACAGAAACCCCAGCATTTT. Translated: CASSTGQKPQHF.

The chain has TRBV11-2 and TRBJ2-1; perhaps TRBD2 as D (5 bases). V lost 0 bases and J 10 bases, leaving 13 bases between the germline ends. CDR1 is SGHAT and CDR2 is FQNNGV in the germline V gene. CDR3 length: 14 amino acids. The CDR3 protein is CASSLDPGLREQFF. CDR3 coding DNA: TGTGCCAGCAGCTTAGATCCGGGGTTGAGAGAGCAGTTCTTC.

The chain uses TRBV11-3 and TRBJ2-5; D might be TRBD2 (6 bases). Germline values: CDR1 SGHNT, CDR2 YENEEA. V dropped 1 base and J dropped 5 bases, with 11 bases sitting between them. The CDR3 consists of 14 residues. CDR3 DNA sequence: TGTGCCAGCAGCTTAGGAACTAGCATGGAGACCCAGTACTTC. Translation: CASSLGTSMETQYF.